Below, 28 T cell receptor beta chains from the same sample are listed, as sequenced in a study of shared clonotypes between healthy human individuals (dated by TCRdb to 2019 to 2021). The library was prepared using the immunoSEQ multiplex PCR assay. The clones in this table, taken by TCRdb from immuneACCESS, are in-frame only. Not every clone is retained; where verified, under half of the shortfall comes from an unresolved V gene, and the cause of the rest is unknown. The sample includes roughly 2.1 million clones, with 85% to 95% observed a single time. The top ten clonotypes cover under 2% of the sample. CD8 naive samples were obtained by positive selection for CCR7 among CD45RO-negative cells, yielding a CD45RA+CCR7+ population from which TemRA cells were excluded. Sequencing used naive CD8+ T cells from PBMCs. Sample cell subset or site, as interpreted from the label and publication: CD45RA+CCR7+. These receptor sequences come from a man between 18 and 29 years old in good health. Some clones in this sample may be carry-over from other donors' samples.

The rearrangement joins TRBV7-8 to TRBJ1-2; 7 bases agree with TRBD1. The trim removed 5 bases at V and 5 bases at J, leaving 8 bases unmatched. There are 14 residues in the CDR3. CDR1 and CDR2 from the germline V gene are SGHVS and FQNEAQ. CDR3 amino acids: CASSAQGTQYGYTF. In DNA, the CDR3 is TGTGCCAGCAGCGCACAGGGGACTCAATATGGCTACACCTTC.

V is TRBV7-9 and J is TRBJ1-2; TRBD1 agrees at 7 bases. V lost 4 bases, J lost 3 bases, and 5 bases stayed unmatched. The length of the CDR3 is 14 residues. Per germline, CDR1 SEHNR and CDR2 FQNEAQ (reference sequence). The CDR3 protein is CASSSSQGDYGYTF. The DNA for the CDR3 is TGTGCCAGCAGCTCATCTCAGGGGGACTATGGCTACACCTTC.

The chain combines TRBV2 with TRBJ2-7; possibly TRBD2 for D (5 bases). The CDR3 runs 14 residues. CDR1 is SNHLY, CDR2 FYNNEI, per germline. The V end lost 1 base, the J end lost 3 bases, and 10 bases lay between the germline ends. The CDR3 loop reads CASSEGYTSYEQYF. CDR3 nucleotides: TGTGCCAGCAGTGAAGGATACACTAGCTACGAGCAGTACTTC. The full variable domain, in which reference TRBV2 and TRBJ2-7 provide the parts outside the CDR3, is EPEVTQTPSHQVTQMGQEVILRCVPISNHLYFYWYRQILGQKVEFLVSFYNNEISEKSEIFDDQFSVERPDGSNFTLKIRSTKLEDSAMYFCASSEGYTSYEQYFGPGTRLTVT.

A word on this clone: Other DNA sequences in the same sample also yield this CDR3. This chain joins TRBV27 and TRBJ2-7; possible D gene TRBD1, 5 bases. The V gene lost 2 bases and the J gene lost 6 bases, with 8 bases spanning the gap. In germline, CDR1 is MNHEY, CDR2 SMNVEV (reference sequence). The CDR3 sequence is 12 residues long. The CDR3 is CASSLQGGEQYF. The CDR3 DNA reads TGTGCCAGCAGTTTACAGGGCGGCGAGCAGTACTTC.

The chain couples TRBV7-6 to TRBJ2-7; D is ambiguous. Trimming took off 2 bases at V and 3 bases at J, with 8 bases between the two ends. The CDR3 is 13 amino acids. Per the germline V gene, CDR1 is SGHVS and CDR2 is FNYEAQ. The CDR3 region is CASSLSGNYEQYF. In nucleotides, the CDR3 is TGTGCCAGCAGCTTATCTGGGAACTACGAGCAGTACTTC. Complete variable domain (other parts from reference TRBV7-6 and TRBJ2-7): GAGVSQSPRYKVTKRGQDVALRCDPISGHVSLYWYRQALGQGPEFLTYFNYEAQQDKSGLPNDRFSAERPEGSISTLTIQRTEQRDSAMYRCASSLSGNYEQYFGPGTRLTVT.

This clone was seen just once. The gene calls are TRBV30 and TRBJ1-5, with D possibly matching TRBD1 (5 bases). The CDR3 extends over 13 amino acids. In germline, CDR1 is GTSNPN, CDR2 SVGIG (reference sequence). Trimming removed 0 bases from V and 6 bases from J, with 9 bases in between. The CDR3, as DNA: TGTGCCTGGAGTGTCGGGGGGATTCAGCCCCAGCATTTT. Translating gives CAWSVGGIQPQHF.

The chain has TRBV4-1 and TRBJ1-5; TRBD1 aligns across 7 bases. Germline V gene lookup returns CDR1 MGHRA and CDR2 YSYEKL. The trim removed 2 bases at V and 11 bases at J, leaving 18 bases unmatched. This CDR3 has 17 amino acids. The DNA for the CDR3 is TGCGCCAGCAGCCAACACCCCATAGGACAGGCCCTATCTGCCCAGCATTTT. As protein: CASSQHPIGQALSAQHF.

In regard to this clone: Other nucleotide sequences from this sample produce the same CDR3. The chain uses TRBV9 and TRBJ2-7; TRBD2 matches at 8 bases. Trimming cost V 3 bases and J 1 base; bases outside gene matches: 3. Germline CDR1 and CDR2: SGDLS and YYNGEE. This CDR3 has 14 residues. This CDR3 reads CASSAAGASYEQYF. CDR3 nucleotide sequence: TGTGCCAGCAGCGCAGCGGGAGCGTCCTACGAGCAGTACTTC.

The genes are TRBV9 and TRBJ2-5; tentatively, D is TRBD1 or TRBD2 (7 bases each). The CDR3 totals 15 residues. V gave up 3 bases and J gave up 5 bases, with 17 bases separating them. CDR1 SGDLS and CDR2 YYNGEE come from the germline V gene. For the CDR3, the DNA is TGTGCCAGCAGCGCCTTCAGGGGGGGCGAGGAGACCCAGTACTTC. Protein sequence: CASSAFRGGEETQYF. The full variable domain, completed using reference TRBV9 and TRBJ2-5, is DSGVTQTPKHLITATGQRVTLRCSPRSGDLSVYWYQQSLDQGLQFLIQYYNGEERAKGNILERFSAQQFPDLHSELNLSSLELGDSALYFCASSAFRGGEETQYFGPGTRLLVL.

In DNA, the CDR3 is TGTGCCAGCAGCTTAATAGGAGTAGCGGGACCGAATGAGCAGTTCTTC. This encodes CASSLIGVAGPNEQFF. V and J are TRBV7-3 and TRBJ2-1; 8 bases fit TRBD2. V lost 1 base to trimming and J lost 7 bases; unmatched junction nucleotides: 9. CDR3 length: 16 amino acids. Germline CDR1 and CDR2: SGHTA and FQGTGA.

This chain uses TRBV11-2 with TRBJ2-5, with 7 bases aligning to TRBD2. Germline CDR1 reads SGHAT; CDR2 reads FQNNGV. The CDR3 covers 17 residues. Germline trimming cut 3 bases from V and 2 bases from J; bases unmatched to any gene: 12. The CDR3 DNA reads as TGTGCCAGCAGCTTGACTAATAGCGGGCTAGTACAAGAGACCCAGTACTTC. This translates into CASSLTNSGLVQETQYF.

V usage is TRBV7-9 and J usage is TRBJ2-7; 7 bases map to TRBD1. The ends lost 1 base at V and 4 bases at J; junction bases unmatched: 10. The CDR3 is 16 residues long. CDR1 and CDR2 (germline): SEHNR, FQNEAQ (reference sequence). The CDR3 DNA is TGTGCCAGCAGCTTAGAGGGGGCCAAATACCCATACGAGCAGTACTTC. Protein: CASSLEGAKYPYEQYF.

CDR3 sequence: CASSFLGQGDEGGDGELFF. CDR3 bases: TGTGCCAGCAGTTTTTTGGGACAGGGCGATGAGGGTGGAGACGGGGAGCTGTTTTTT. The chain links TRBV28 to TRBJ2-2; 9 bases align to TRBD1. The CDR3 has 19 amino acids. CDR1 and CDR2 from the germline V gene are MDHEN and SYDVKM. J lost 7 bases, V lost 3 bases, and 18 bases had no gene match.

This chain links TRBV27 with TRBJ1-1; D is ambiguous. This CDR3 has 13 residues. Trimming shortened V by 6 bases and J by 7 bases, and 15 bases separated the two germline ends. Germline V gene sequence: CDR1 MNHEY, CDR2 SMNVEV (reference sequence). CDR3 in DNA: TGTGCCAGCAGACCGCCGTTTGAACTTGAAGCTTTCTTT. It yields the protein CASRPPFELEAFF.

As to this clone: At the DNA level, this CDR3 is encoded by other sequences in the same sample as well. The gene calls are TRBV6-1 and TRBJ1-3; TRBD1 might be the D (6 bases). CDR1 and CDR2 from the germline V gene are MNHNS and SASEGT. The V end lost 1 base, the J end lost 7 bases, and 8 bases lay between the germline ends. This CDR3 has 13 amino acids. The CDR3 sequence: CASSEGRGNTIYF. In DNA form, the CDR3 reads TGTGCCAGCAGTGAAGGGAGGGGGAACACCATATATTTT.

The rearrangement joins TRBV7-6 to TRBJ1-2; 9 bases fit TRBD1. J gave up 2 bases and V 3 bases, and 1 base lay outside the gene matches. The CDR3 is 14 amino acids. The germline V gene encodes CDR1 SGHVS and CDR2 FNYEAQ. CDR3 bases: TGTGCCAGCAGCTTGGGACAGGGCAACTATGGCTACACCTTC. Its translation is CASSLGQGNYGYTF.

The V call is TRBV7-8, the J call TRBJ2-5; 8 nucleotides align to TRBD1. Trimming cost V 2 bases and J 2 bases; bases outside gene matches: 4. The CDR3 consists of 15 residues. In germline, CDR1 is SGHVS, CDR2 FQNEAQ. CDR3 nucleotide sequence: TGTGCCAGCAGCTTACAGGACAGGGAACAAGAGACCCAGTACTTC. Residues: CASSLQDREQETQYF. Supplemented by reference TRBV7-8 and TRBJ2-5, the full variable domain reads GAGVSQSPRYKVAKRGQDVALRCDPISGHVSLFWYQQALGQGPEFLTYFQNEAQLDKSGLPSDRFFAERPEGSVSTLKIQRTQQEDSAVYLCASSLQDREQETQYFGPGTRLLVL.

This clone was detected once. The chain carries TRBV10-1 and TRBJ2-7, with unresolved D. Germline lookup yields CDR1 WNHNN and CDR2 SYGVQD (reference sequence). This CDR3 has 13 amino acids. V gave up 4 bases and J gave up 6 bases, with 13 bases separating them. The CDR3 is CASSGPEASEQYF. In nucleotides, the CDR3 is TGCGCCAGCAGTGGCCCCGAGGCGAGCGAGCAGTACTTC.

The CDR3 region is CASSVAAGRSSYEQYF. The CDR3 nucleotides are TGTGCCAGCAGCGTAGCGGCGGGCAGGAGCTCCTACGAGCAGTACTTC. The chain carries TRBV9 and TRBJ2-7; TRBD2 might be the D (5 bases). The germline CDR1 and CDR2 sequences are SGDLS and YYNGEE. V was shortened by 0 bases and J by 0 bases, with 13 bases between the two germline ends. The CDR3 totals 16 residues.

This rearrangement joins TRBV5-1 to TRBJ2-5, with 7 bases aligning to TRBD2. This CDR3 has 13 amino acids. CDR1 and CDR2 from the germline V gene are SGHRS and YFSETQ. Trimming took 3 bases from V and 5 from J; bases not matched to a gene: 4. CDR3 in amino acids: CASSSSGGETQYF. The CDR3 nucleotides are TGCGCCAGCAGCTCCTCCGGGGGGGAGACCCAGTACTTC.

V is TRBV28 and J is TRBJ2-1, with a possible D match to TRBD1 (6 bases). The CDR3 covers 15 residues. The V gene lost 3 bases and the J gene lost 5 bases, with 14 bases spanning the gap. In germline, CDR1 is MDHEN, CDR2 SYDVKM. The CDR3 DNA is TGTGCCAGCAGTTTTATCCGGGACACCGACAATGAGCAGTTCTTC. It encodes CASSFIRDTDNEQFF.

This chain connects TRBV29-1 to TRBJ2-1; D not certain. Trimming stripped 3 bases from V and 9 bases from J, with 9 bases between. There are 11 residues in the CDR3. The germline CDR1 and CDR2 sequences are SQVTM and ANQGSEA. CDR3: CSVDRSVEQFF. CDR3 coding DNA: TGCAGCGTTGATCGTTCGGTTGAGCAGTTCTTC.

The CDR3 coding sequence is TGTGCCAGCAGAATTAGCGGGAGGGCCTGGGAGCAGTACTTC. Translated, it gives CASRISGRAWEQYF. This rearrangement joins TRBV28 to TRBJ2-7; 11 bases align to TRBD2. The CDR3 extends over 14 amino acids. Germline lookup yields CDR1 MDHEN and CDR2 SYDVKM. The V gene end was trimmed by 6 bases and the J gene end by 7 bases; junction bases not matched to a gene: 8.

The rearrangement uses TRBV4-1 and TRBJ2-7; 8 bases align to TRBD1. Germline V gene lookup returns CDR1 MGHRA and CDR2 YSYEKL. J gave up 7 bases and V 5 bases, and 10 bases lay outside the gene matches. The CDR3 totals 14 residues. CDR3 nucleotides: TGCGCCAGCAGCTCACGGACAGGGCCTTGGGAGCAGTACTTC. Translated, it gives CASSSRTGPWEQYF.

This sequence joins TRBV7-9 and TRBJ1-3; D is unclear. The germline V and J ends were trimmed by 6 bases and 4 bases, with 4 bases remaining between them. Germline CDR1 SEHNR, CDR2 FQNEAQ (reference sequence). The CDR3 consists of 11 residues. CDR3 residues: CASRGGNTIYF. In DNA form, the CDR3 reads TGTGCCAGCAGGGGAGGAAACACCATATATTTT.

The sample holds a few counts of this clone. The J gene is TRBJ1-4, the V gene TRBV10-3; 8 nucleotides align to TRBD1. The trim removed 1 base at V and 5 bases at J, leaving 9 bases unmatched. Looked up from germline, CDR1 is ENHRY and CDR2 is SYGVKD. The length of the CDR3 is 17 residues. CDR3 sequence: CAISELPRTGMNEKLFF. For the CDR3, the DNA is TGTGCCATCAGTGAGTTACCGCGGACAGGGATGAATGAAAAACTGTTTTTT.

In the case of this clone: Other DNA sequences in the same sample also yield this CDR3. The chain joins TRBV5-1 to TRBJ2-7, with D perhaps being TRBD1 or TRBD2 (6 bases each). V lost 0 bases to trimming and J lost 1 base, with 11 bases between them. Germline CDR1 is SGHRS and CDR2 is YFSETQ. The CDR3 sequence is 15 residues long. CDR3 in amino acids: CASSLGQGRSYEQYF. The CDR3, as DNA: TGCGCCAGCAGCTTGGGGCAGGGGAGGTCCTACGAGCAGTACTTC.

This chain links TRBV5-1 with TRBJ2-1; 8 nucleotides align to TRBD2. J lost 10 bases, V lost 0 bases, and 6 bases had no gene match. Germline V gene lookup returns CDR1 SGHRS and CDR2 YFSETQ. The CDR3 runs 14 residues. Here the CDR3 reads CASSLGSGMGEQFF. DNA of the CDR3: TGCGCCAGCAGCTTGGGTAGCGGGATGGGGGAGCAGTTCTTC.